The subject of this entry is one T cell receptor (beta chain). The sample holds many counts of this clonotype. Its antigen remains unidentified. No per-base quality is available; no much larger clone lies one base away. The intended sense of this specimen's time point label: newly diagnosed GD, antithyroid drugs for less than 3 months. RNA was extracted from PBMCs in TRIzol for both TCR sequencing and RNA sequencing. The diagnosis of Graves' disease followed American Thyroid Association guidelines. Patients were recruited from an endocrinology department in Xi'an, China. Each patient gave around 9.2 milliliters of peripheral blood, collected in an EDTA anticoagulant tube. Ficoll Paque Plus density gradient separation was used to isolate PBMCs, and no further T cell sorting was done. An Agilent 2100 Bioanalyzer and agarose gel were used to check RNA quality, and a NanoDrop 2000 was used to measure RNA concentration.

The library was generated by multiplex PCR. Sequencing instrument: Illumina HiSeq 4000. CDR3 regions were amplified by Arm-PCR with iRepertoire HTBI primers to construct TCR beta libraries. Before sequencing, the PCR products underwent gel purification. Per the authors' processing: Across samples, roughly 60 TRBV and 13 to 15 TRBJ segments were identified and used for gene usage analysis of CDR3 amino acid clonotypes. COPE and FqMerger were used to merge filtered high-quality paired reads into contigs. Contigs were aligned with BLAST to IMGT TRBV, TRBD and TRBJ reference genes, and CDR3 was defined per IMGT. Highly expanded clones were defined as clonotypes with a frequency above 0.1%. Shannon entropy was used to measure repertoire diversity, and the Gini coefficient was used to measure V-J evenness. Clonotypes shared by more than one individual were considered public. The public reads were run again by TCRdb, first through fastp at Q25 and then through MiXCR, and only productive beta chains were kept. Each CDR3 protein appears once, grouped with its most common genes and DNA. The V and J calls come from TCRdb's annotation, not from the publication. The sample table shows hundreds of thousands of distinct CDR3 sequences, and 12% are seen once. The top ten clonotypes cover 8.9% of the sample.

This entry comes from a study of regulatory T cells in long-lasting Graves disease (TCRdb year 2021). About the study as a whole: In the newly diagnosed Graves' disease group, patients had been taking antithyroid drugs for less than 3 months. The study was conducted in China and was registered as a clinical trial. Persistent Graves' disease patients were compared with newly diagnosed Graves' disease patients by peripheral blood TCR sequencing and RNA sequencing. A total of 33 samples underwent TCR sequencing: roughly 13 from persistent and 20 from newly diagnosed Graves' disease patients. General findings and caveats noted by the study authors: Persistent Graves' disease patients showed lower TCR Shannon entropy and fewer highly expanded clones than newly diagnosed patients, suggesting clonal expansion. The small sample size was acknowledged by the authors as a limitation that may reduce accuracy. A larger number of public clonotypes was shared among persistent patients (around 2,500) than among newly diagnosed patients (around 970). Sequencing and analysis were limited to the TCR beta chain. Persistent disease showed preferential use of TRBV28, TRBJ1-2 and TRBJ2-5, whereas newly diagnosed disease favored TRBV20-1 and TRBJ2-1. Peripheral blood alone was examined, since thyroid tissue, which constituted the primary lesion, could not be accessed.

In the germline V gene (reference sequence), CDR1 corresponds to GTSNPN and CDR2 to SVGIG. V and J lose 5 bases and 9 bases, and a span of 13 bases separates them. The CDR3, cysteine through phenylalanine, is 12 amino acids long. Only CDR3 DNA is held: 36 bases, read in frame from base 1. The same specimen was also included in a second study, on T cells in Graves' hyperthyroidism and ophthalmopathy. The second paper states: Graves' hyperthyroidism was defined as stable when no progression to ophthalmopathy occurred over 18 months of follow-up. Hyperthyroidism patients were newly diagnosed, had a disease duration of under 2 months, and were aged 18 to 65 years. The study excluded patients with uncontrolled infections, other autoimmune diseases, pregnancy or lactation. Diagnoses were based on clinical symptoms, serum thyroxine and TRAb, thyroid ultrasound and orbital computed tomography. For the first round of RT-PCR on the TCR CDR3, the HTBI primer set was used together with the Qiagen OneStep RT-PCR kit. Blood samples also contained most of the expanded thyroid clonotypes (frequency above 0.001), which suggests that blood repertoires may reflect thyroid immune responses. Ophthalmopathy was separated from stable hyperthyroidism by a 13 V-J signature model, with about 86% sensitivity and roughly 81% specificity obtained in cross-validation and 80%/75% obtained in testing. During validation, the model predicted progression to ophthalmopathy a median of around six months ahead of onset, with around 71% sensitivity and about 75% specificity. TCR V-J signatures able to tell the groups apart were searched for in a discovery cohort of 100 patients, of whom around 43 had Graves' ophthalmopathy and 57 had stable Graves' hyperthyroidism. Prospective prediction of ophthalmopathy was tested in an independent validation cohort consisting of fewer than 20 hyperthyroidism patients and over 15 patients who later progressed to ophthalmopathy. For training and testing, the 80 to 100 patients in the discovery cohort were randomly divided in a 7:3 ratio. The study also compared thyroid tissue and blood T-cell repertoires from about six Graves' hyperthyroidism patients. Following sampling, methimazole starting at 30 mg daily was given to hyperthyroidism patients, and high-dose intravenous methylprednisolone was given to ophthalmopathy patients. Libraries were constructed in a second round of multiplex PCR, after which size selection and purification were performed. The libraries were sequenced on an Illumina HiSeq2000 using paired-end 100 bp reads. SOAPnuke was used to process the raw data, throwing out any read that contained adapters or uncalled bases, had a mean Phred below 15, or lacked an exact constant-primer or identifier match. High-quality paired reads were merged with COPE v1.2.5, and unique nucleotide sequences were defined as clonotypes. Clonotypes were aligned to IMGT TRBV, TRBD and TRBJ reference segments using MiTCR v1.1. The analysis included only V-J combinations with a frequency above 0.0001, which together covered 99% to 99.2% of the repertoires. The TCS score was defined as the ratio of F50 (clonal expansion) to E x V (chaos), calculated using BLOSUM62-based TCRdist between CDR3 peptides within each V-J. Welch's t-statistics and random forest reduced just over 500 V-J features to 13, which were used in a naive Bayes classifier (R e1071). Sample size was not statistically predetermined, and investigators were not blinded to group allocation. TCR Vbeta CDR3 sequencing of 130 to 150 peripheral blood samples (approximately 44 ophthalmopathy, 75 to 80 hyperthyroidism and some 17 progressor patients) is reported in the paper.

This receptor was obtained from a woman aged 30 to 39 with Graves disease. Donor details come from another sample of the same person, matched by shared clones. The input for sequencing was peripheral blood mononuclear cells (PBMCs), taken at new diagnosis, from a patient treated with antithyroid drugs. The chain employs TRBV30 and TRBJ2-2; a weak D assignment points to TRBD2 (7 bases agree). CDR3 loop: CAWGGGVWELFF. In nucleotides, the sequence is TGTGCCTGGGGGGGGGGCGTCTGGGAGCTGTTTTTT.